These 2 T cell receptor beta chains were sequenced from one sample in a study of PD-1 blockade in classical Hodgkin lymphoma. All trial patients relapsed after autologous stem cell transplantation. Repertoires were generated with immunoSEQ multiplex PCR, while TCRdb's copy carries only in-frame clones and drops some. The data contain about 18,000 clones, over 80% of them singletons. The sequences come from peripheral blood mononuclear cells (PBMCs), collected at baseline. These receptors were taken from a human donor with classical Hodgkin lymphoma.

The rearrangement links TRBV19 to TRBJ2-5, with 10 bases fitting TRBD1. Germline CDR1 and CDR2: LNHDA and SQIVND (reference sequence). The length of the CDR3 is 13 residues. Unmatched junction bases numbered 1, after V lost 5 bases and J lost 4 bases. The CDR3 region has the DNA TGTGCCAGTAGTGGGACAGGGGCAGAGACCCAGTACTTC. It translates to CASSGTGAETQYF.

The chain carries TRBV5-5 and TRBJ1-4; TRBD1 matches at 7 bases. Looked up from germline, CDR1 is SGHKS and CDR2 is YYEKEE (reference sequence). The CDR3 extends over 15 amino acids. The V gene end was trimmed by 4 bases and the J gene end by 6 bases; junction bases not matched to a gene: 9. CDR3 region: CASSAEAGGYEKLFF. Here the CDR3 DNA reads TGTGCCAGCAGCGCGGAGGCAGGGGGATATGAAAAACTGTTTTTT.